The present T cell receptor beta chain was sequenced within a study of brain T cells in children with intractable seizures. Whole-study results and caveats: Viral specificity was inferred only from CDR3 similarity; HCMV serostatus was unknown.

The time point is: blood from clinic visit 5 months post-surgery; TSC patient then seizure free. Sequencing was limited to surgery cases with top T cell transcript signatures in brain tissue. Before surgery, patients took at least one anti-epileptic drug. In regard to this clone: Its antigen is unknown.

CDR3 length equals 11 residues. The V gene's germline CDR1 is MNHEY and CDR2 SVGAGI. V lost 6 bases to trimming and J lost 4 bases, with 4 bases between them. Sequenced by immunoSEQ multiplex PCR; TCRdb stores in-frame clones only, minus some. The sample lists hundreds of thousands of clones, approximately 93% occurring once. Specimen: peripheral blood, collected more than 4 months after surgery. The receptor comes from a boy under three years old with tuberous sclerosis and intractable seizures. This chain uses TRBV6-5 with TRBJ2-1; unclear D gene. CDR3 in amino acids: CASRDYNEQFF. The DNA for the CDR3 is TGTGCCAGCAGAGATTACAATGAGCAGTTCTTC.